This T cell receptor beta chain emerged from a study of shared clonotypes between healthy human individuals. This clone was counted many times. For every subset, genomic DNA was evenly distributed across several immunoSEQ plates. Clones were sequenced by immunoSEQ multiplex PCR, and TCRdb holds only the in-frame ones, with some missing. The sample shows nearly 1 million clones, 70% to 85% of them seen only once. The germline V and J ends were trimmed by 3 bases and 7 bases, with 10 bases remaining between them. CDR1 is DFQATT, CDR2 SNEGSKA, per germline (reference sequence). The CDR3 sequence is 11 residues long.

The chain joins TRBV20-1 to TRBJ2-7; no firm D call. Input material: memory CD4+ T cells sorted from blood. As for subset: CD45RA-negative fraction. The clonotype comes from a man between 18 and 35 years old in good health. The CDR3 DNA follows: TGCAGTGCTAGCCAACCAGGAGAGCAGTACTTC. As protein: CSASQPGEQYF.